The rows below give T cell receptor beta chains drawn from one sample of a study of cytomegalovirus exposure and HLA in healthy donors. Using immunoSEQ multiplex PCR, the repertoire was profiled, and TCRdb retains in-frame clones only, with some absent. This table holds more than 100,000 clones, about 78% found once. The sequenced sample was PBMCs. The receptors were gathered from a woman between 40 and 55 years old in good health and CMV-seropositive. Each CDR3 is given with its conserved first and last residue. Fields, in order: clone size, J gene, V gene, D gene, CDR3 protein, CDR3 DNA. The D gene is left open where the match is weak. Clone sizes are given selectively: once, few, many, or a class where the clone is expanded.

few	TRBJ1-5	TRBV19	NA	CASSMGGTSQPQHF	TGTGCCAGTAGTATGGGGGGTACTAGTCAGCCCCAGCATTTT
once	TRBJ1-2	TRBV2	TRBD1	CASSEEGDGTGGGYTF	TGTGCCAGCAGTGAAGAAGGCGACGGGACAGGGGGTGGCTACACCTTC
NA	TRBJ2-4	TRBV4-3	TRBD1	CASSQASGQTKNIQYF	TGCGCCAGCAGCCAAGCATCGGGACAGACCAAAAACATTCAGTACTTC
NA	TRBJ2-3	TRBV10-3	NA	CAIRDSGPDTQYF	TGTGCCATCAGAGATTCAGGCCCAGATACGCAGTATTTT
once	TRBJ1-2	TRBV11-2	TRBD1	CASSYTGTEGVWEGYTF	TGTGCCAGCAGCTACACCGGGACAGAGGGGGTTTGGGAAGGCTACACCTTC
once	TRBJ2-7	TRBV7-8	TRBD2	CASSTSRLAGALGEQYF	TGTGCCAGCAGCACTTCCCGGCTAGCGGGGGCCCTGGGGGAGCAGTACTTC
NA	TRBJ1-2	TRBV6-6	TRBD1	CASSGGQGGDYGYTF	TGTGCCAGCAGTGGGGGACAGGGAGGAGACTATGGCTACACCTTC
NA	TRBJ1-2	TRBV6-1	NA	CASSPSLPITGYTF	TGTGCCAGCAGCCCTAGCCTTCCTATTACTGGCTACACCTTC
NA	TRBJ2-1	TRBV27	NA	CASSDRDSSYNEQFF	TGTGCCAGCAGTGACCGGGACTCGAGCTACAATGAGCAGTTCTTC
NA	TRBJ1-1	TRBV29-1	NA	CSARGGGEAFF	TGCAGCGCTCGCGGGGGGGGAGAAGCTTTCTTT
NA	TRBJ2-3	TRBV5-6	TRBD1	CASSLPTGGDLDSSDTQYF	TGTGCCAGCAGCCTTCCGACAGGGGGCGATTTAGATTCTTCCGATACGCAGTATTTT
few	TRBJ2-3	TRBV10-3	NA	CAINIGDTQYF	TGTGCCATCAATATCGGTGATACGCAGTATTTT
NA	TRBJ2-3	TRBV27	NA	CATKSTDTQYF	TGTGCCACCAAAAGCACAGATACGCAGTATTTT
few	TRBJ2-7	TRBV5-4	TRBD1	CASSFQGAVEQYF	TGTGCCAGCAGCTTCCAGGGGGCGGTTGAGCAGTACTTC
NA	TRBJ2-7	TRBV7-2	NA	CASSESSGTYSYEQYF	TGTGCCAGCAGCGAATCATCGGGTACCTACTCCTACGAGCAGTACTTC
NA	TRBJ2-3	TRBV7-2	NA	CASNTGTDTQYF	TGTGCCAGCAACACAGGGACAGATACGCAGTATTTT
NA	TRBJ1-1	TRBV10-2	TRBD1	CASTTGGRRGQTEAFF	TGCGCCAGCACCACGGGAGGTCGCAGGGGGCAGACTGAAGCTTTCTTT
NA	TRBJ1-4	TRBV6-5	NA	CASSEGEKLFF	TGTGCCAGCAGTGAGGGTGAAAAACTGTTTTTT
few	TRBJ1-5	TRBV6-6	TRBD1	CASSFTGGNQPQHF	TGTGCCAGCAGTTTTACAGGGGGCAATCAGCCCCAGCATTTT
NA	TRBJ1-1	TRBV5-4	TRBD1	CASSLGEGTEIMNTEAFF	TGTGCCAGCAGCTTGGGGGAAGGGACAGAGATCATGAACACTGAAGCTTTCTTT
NA	TRBJ1-2	TRBV5-6	NA	CASSSVWDTTNYGYTF	TGTGCCAGCAGCTCAGTGTGGGACACAACTAACTATGGCTACACCTTC
few	TRBJ1-5	TRBV6-6	TRBD1	CASSGGQGNQPQHF	TGTGCCAGCAGTGGGGGACAGGGAAATCAGCCCCAGCATTTT
NA	TRBJ1-1	TRBV5-1	NA	CASSQTGSFNTEAFF	TGCGCCAGCAGCCAAACCGGGAGCTTCAACACTGAAGCTTTCTTT
few	TRBJ2-7	TRBV4-1	TRBD1	CASSQEGTGVYEQYF	TGCGCCAGCAGCCAAGAAGGAACAGGGGTGTACGAGCAGTACTTC
NA	TRBJ1-1	TRBV19	NA	CASTWTEGTEAFF	TGTGCCAGCACATGGACGGAGGGCACTGAAGCTTTCTTT
NA	TRBJ1-5	TRBV7-8	NA	CASSFRADQPQHF	TGTGCCAGCAGCTTTAGAGCGGATCAGCCCCAGCATTTT
NA	TRBJ2-1	TRBV6-6	TRBD1	CASTWDRHYNEQFF	TGTGCCAGCACCTGGGACAGGCACTACAATGAGCAGTTCTTC
NA	TRBJ1-1	TRBV4-3	NA	CASSQDWAIGDTEAFF	TGCGCCAGCAGCCAAGATTGGGCTATAGGGGACACTGAAGCTTTCTTT
NA	TRBJ1-2	TRBV5-4	TRBD1	CASRAGTGWGGYTF	TGTGCCAGCAGGGCCGGGACAGGGTGGGGAGGCTACACCTTC
NA	TRBJ1-1	TRBV7-3	NA	CASSLGRAEEAFF	TGTGCCAGCAGCTTGGGGAGGGCAGAGGAAGCTTTCTTT
NA	TRBJ1-2	TRBV4-1	NA	CASSQNQGNYGYTF	TGCGCCAGCAGCCAGAATCAGGGTAACTATGGCTACACCTTC
once	TRBJ1-5	TRBV23-1	TRBD1	CASRGRQGGQPQHF	TGCGCCAGCCGGGGCCGACAGGGAGGTCAGCCCCAGCATTTT
few	TRBJ1-1	TRBV5-8	NA	CASNRVSGEAFF	TGTGCCAGCAACCGGGTGAGTGGGGAAGCTTTCTTT
few	TRBJ2-4	TRBV2	NA	CASSEPLQGPIQYF	TGTGCCAGCAGTGAACCCCTACAGGGTCCCATTCAGTACTTC
NA	TRBJ1-3	TRBV4-3	NA	CASSQDVESSGNTIYF	TGCGCCAGCAGCCAAGATGTGGAGAGCTCTGGAAACACCATATATTTT
NA	TRBJ2-4	TRBV2	NA	CASSGDRILLAKNIQYF	TGTGCCAGCAGTGGAGACAGAATATTACTAGCCAAAAACATTCAGTACTTC
NA	TRBJ2-1	TRBV29-1	TRBD2	CSVVLTSADHSYNEQFF	TGCAGCGTTGTCCTAACTAGCGCCGATCACTCCTACAATGAGCAGTTCTTC